The 25 T cell receptor beta chains below all came from one sample that was sequenced in a study of graft-versus-host responses after intestinal transplantation. The antigens of these receptors remain unknown. Method: immunoSEQ multiplex PCR; TCRdb's copy keeps in-frame clones and lacks some. The sample lists around 90,000 clones, roughly 92% seen once, with about 0.3% in the top ten. The sequences come from unstimulated CD4+ T cells sorted from spleen or lymph node cells, collected before intestinal transplant. The receptors come from a human donor who received an intestinal transplant.

The gene calls are TRBV20-1 and TRBJ2-7; unclear D gene. The ends were cut back, 1 base at V and 4 bases at J, with 5 bases in the middle. CDR3 size: 11 residues. Germline V gene sequence: CDR1 DFQATT, CDR2 SNEGSKA (reference sequence). The CDR3 region is CSARAEYEQYF. The CDR3 region has the DNA TGCAGTGCTAGAGCGGAGTACGAGCAGTACTTC.

The rearrangement joins TRBV9 to TRBJ2-3; 7 bases agree with TRBD1. The CDR3 is 13 amino acids. V trimming: 7 bases; J trimming: 5 bases; junction bases outside the gene matches: 7. In germline, CDR1 is SGDLS, CDR2 YYNGEE. The CDR3 sequence is CASGDSILDTQYF. The CDR3 nucleotides read TGTGCCAGCGGGGACAGCATCTTAGATACGCAGTATTTT.

The chain carries TRBV7-2 and TRBJ2-7, with D tentatively TRBD1 (5 bases). Germline V gene sequence: CDR1 SGHTA, CDR2 FQGNSA. CDR3 length: 15 amino acids. V lost 3 bases and J 7 bases, leaving 19 bases between the germline ends. The CDR3 region is CASSFDSYLYGEQYF. CDR3 in DNA: TGTGCCAGCAGCTTTGACAGCTACCTCTACGGGGAGCAGTACTTC.

The chain joins TRBV28 to TRBJ2-7; perhaps TRBD2 as D (5 bases). From germline, CDR1 is MDHEN and CDR2 SYDVKM. V was shortened by 10 bases and J by 2 bases, with 21 bases between the two germline ends. The CDR3 loop spans 15 amino acids. CDR3 sequence (DNA): TGTGCCACCAACGTCCCGGGGAAACTAGCCTACGAGCAGTACTTC. Its translation: CATNVPGKLAYEQYF.

This sequence joins TRBV15 and TRBJ2-3; D is uncertain. The V end was cut by 1 base, the J end by 3 bases, with 11 bases between. The length of the CDR3 is 15 residues. Germline V gene lookup returns CDR1 LNHNV and CDR2 YYDKDF (reference sequence). The CDR3 coding sequence is TGTGCCACCAGCAGAGGAGGAGCAGCGACAGATACGCAGTATTTT. Its translation is CATSRGGAATDTQYF.

J is TRBJ1-5 and V is TRBV5-1, with D unclear. Germline values: CDR1 SGHRS, CDR2 YFSETQ. The CDR3 covers 12 residues. The V end was cut by 9 bases, the J end by 5 bases, with 12 bases between. This chain's CDR3 is CATGHPYQPQHF. In DNA, the CDR3 is TGCGCCACTGGGCACCCCTATCAGCCCCAGCATTTT.

This sequence joins TRBV20-1 and TRBJ2-1; unclear D gene. Looked up from germline, CDR1 is DFQATT and CDR2 is SNEGSKA (reference sequence). This CDR3 is built from 11 residues. V was cut by 3 bases and J by 6 bases, with 6 bases left in between. The CDR3 is CSASKGNEQFF. The CDR3 bases are TGCAGTGCTAGTAAGGGCAATGAGCAGTTCTTC.

The chain combines TRBV27 with TRBJ2-7, with TRBD1 matching over 7 bases. The CDR3 is 14 residues long. Germline CDR1 MNHEY, CDR2 SMNVEV (reference sequence). Unmatched junction bases numbered 10, after V lost 9 bases and J lost 2 bases. This CDR3 is CARTHRGKTYEQYF. In nucleotides, the CDR3 is TGTGCCAGGACTCACAGGGGTAAAACCTACGAGCAGTACTTC.

The V gene is TRBV19, the J gene TRBJ1-2; no firm D call. The V end was cut by 1 base, the J end by 2 bases, with 5 bases between. Germline V CDR1 and CDR2: LNHDA, SQIVND (reference sequence). This CDR3 comprises 13 residues. CDR3 sequence reads: CASSIGGNYGYTF. The CDR3 DNA sequence: TGTGCCAGTAGTATAGGAGGGAACTATGGCTACACCTTC.

As concerns this clone: One junction end does not reproduce the germline sequence, and a read error may be involved. The V gene is TRBV10-3, the J gene TRBJ1-3; 8 positions agree with TRBD1. Germline loops: CDR1 ENHRY, CDR2 SYGVKD. The CDR3 is 17 amino acids. CDR3 sequence reads: CAIRTGTVGVAGDTIYF. Here the CDR3 DNA reads TGTGCCATTAGGACAGGGACTGTTGGTGTGGCTGGAGACACCATATATTTT.

This chain joins TRBV7-2 and TRBJ2-5; maybe TRBD1 (7 bases). CDR1 is SGHTA, CDR2 FQGNSA, per germline. The CDR3 totals 14 residues. Trimming removed 2 bases at V and 6 bases at J, with 13 bases between. This CDR3 reads CASSLSQGGKTQYF. The CDR3 DNA is TGTGCCAGCAGCTTAAGCCAGGGGGGAAAGACCCAGTACTTC.

This chain connects TRBV5-1 to TRBJ2-3; the match to TRBD1 covers 9 bases. This CDR3 has 15 residues. The V and J ends lost 6 bases and 2 bases, in that order; junction bases with no gene match: 7. The germline CDR1 and CDR2 sequences are SGHRS and YFSETQ. This CDR3 is CASNIRDRATDTQYF. In DNA, the CDR3 is TGCGCCAGCAACATCCGGGACAGGGCCACAGATACGCAGTATTTT.

In this sample, this clone turned up once. J is TRBJ2-7 and V is TRBV7-3, with 10 nucleotides matching TRBD2. J gave up 2 bases and V 11 bases, and 33 bases lay outside the gene matches. Germline V gives CDR1 SGHTA, CDR2 FQGTGA. This CDR3 is 22 amino acids long. CDR3 loop: CACFHGSGRSSGFDTLTYEQYF. The CDR3 bases are TGTGCCTGCTTCCATGGTAGCGGGAGGAGTTCGGGTTTTGATACCTTAACCTACGAGCAGTACTTC.

CDR3 amino acids: CASSGRTGYEQYF. The CDR3, as DNA: TGCGCCAGCAGCGGCCGGACAGGGTACGAGCAGTACTTC. This chain joins TRBV5-1 and TRBJ2-7, with 8 bases fitting TRBD1. J was trimmed by 4 bases and V by 4 bases; bases with no gene match: 4. The germline V gene has CDR1 SGHRS and CDR2 YFSETQ. The CDR3 spans 13 residues.

The chain has TRBV2 and TRBJ2-7; 8 bases map to TRBD2. CDR1 and CDR2 (germline): SNHLY, FYNNEI. Unmatched junction bases numbered 11, after V lost 3 bases and J lost 4 bases. CDR3 length equals 16 residues. The CDR3 sequence is CASSEGQSGSWYEQYF. Here the CDR3 DNA reads TGTGCCAGCAGTGAGGGCCAAAGCGGGAGCTGGTACGAGCAGTACTTC.

The rearrangement uses TRBV7-8 and TRBJ2-3, with a tentative D call TRBD2 (6 bases). Germline-derived CDR1 and CDR2 are SGHVS and FQNEAQ. This CDR3 region has 15 residues. V lost 7 bases to trimming and J lost 2 bases, with 16 bases between them. The DNA of the CDR3 is TGTGCCAGCATCCGGGGCGGGACCCCCACAGATACGCAGTATTTT. Its translation is CASIRGGTPTDTQYF.

The chain uses TRBV15 and TRBJ1-1; D gene unclear. The V gene's germline CDR1 is LNHNV and CDR2 YYDKDF (reference sequence). The V end was cut by 0 bases, the J end by 5 bases, with 16 bases between. The CDR3 is 16 residues long. CDR3 sequence (DNA): TGTGCCACCAGCAGAGATGTTTCAGACGGATGGACTGAAGCTTTCTTT. Its translation: CATSRDVSDGWTEAFF. The variable domain in full, with the rest retrieved from reference TRBV15 and TRBJ1-1, is DAMVIQNPRYQVTQFGKPVTLSCSQTLNHNVMYWYQQKSSQAPKLLFHYYDKDFNNEADTPDNFQSRRPNTSFCFLDIRSPGLGDTAMYLCATSRDVSDGWTEAFFGQGTRLTVV.

V usage is TRBV6-1 and J usage is TRBJ2-3; the match to TRBD2 covers 7 bases. V was pared by 10 bases and J by 2 bases, with 9 bases of the junction left unmatched. Germline V gives CDR1 MNHNS, CDR2 SASEGT. CDR3 length: 14 amino acids. The CDR3 DNA sequence: TGTGCCACCCTAACGGGACTAATCACAGATACGCAGTATTTT. As protein: CATLTGLITDTQYF.

This chain joins TRBV5-1 and TRBJ1-2; 7 nucleotides agree with TRBD1. Germline CDR1 reads SGHRS; CDR2 reads YFSETQ. The CDR3 has 15 residues. V dropped 4 bases and J dropped 4; count of bases not matched to a gene: 10. The CDR3 DNA is TGCGCCAGCAGCACTCATGGACAGGCCACCTATGGCTACACCTTC. It translates to CASSTHGQATYGYTF.

The chain couples TRBV6-5 to TRBJ1-2; D is unresolved. The CDR3 is 15 amino acids. The V end lost 4 bases, the J end lost 4 bases, and 16 bases lay between the germline ends. Germline loops: CDR1 MNHEY, CDR2 SVGAGI. The CDR3 DNA is TGTGCCAGCAGTTTTCACGGACGGTTGGCCTATGGCTACACCTTC. Residues: CASSFHGRLAYGYTF.

This chain joins TRBV5-1 and TRBJ2-3, with 12 bases fitting TRBD2. CDR1 and CDR2 from the germline V gene are SGHRS and YFSETQ. The CDR3 extends over 16 amino acids. V dropped 4 bases and J dropped 4; count of bases not matched to a gene: 7. The CDR3 region has the DNA TGCGCCAGCAGCCCCAGACTAGCGGGAGAAGCAGATACGCAGTATTTT. As protein: CASSPRLAGEADTQYF.

The gene calls are TRBV10-3 and TRBJ2-3, with 9 bases identical to TRBD2. The CDR3 spans 16 residues. Germline lookup yields CDR1 ENHRY and CDR2 SYGVKD. Germline trimming cut 0 bases from V and 3 bases from J; bases unmatched to any gene: 4. The CDR3 DNA reads as TGTGCCATCAGTGAGTCTAGCGGGAGTTGGACAGATACGCAGTATTTT. Encoded protein: CAISESSGSWTDTQYF.

This chain connects TRBV5-4 to TRBJ1-1; 7 nucleotides agree with TRBD1. CDR1 is SGHNT, CDR2 YYREEE, per germline (reference sequence). J gave up 4 bases and V 0 bases, and 3 bases lay outside the gene matches. This CDR3 contains 14 residues. The CDR3 sequence: CASSLATGVTEAFF. The CDR3 DNA reads TGTGCCAGCAGCTTGGCCACAGGGGTCACTGAAGCTTTCTTT.

V gene TRBV6-1 combines with J gene TRBJ2-5; D not certain. The better agreement between TRBJ2-7 and the DNA end casts doubt on the J call. This CDR3 region has 14 residues. Germline V lookup: CDR1 MNHNS, CDR2 SASEGT. The CDR3: CASSENWSSYEQYF. CDR3 nucleotides: TGTGCCAGCAGTGAAAACTGGAGCTCCTACGAGCAGTACTTC.

The chain employs TRBV6-6 and TRBJ2-3; D tentatively reads TRBD1 or TRBD2 (5 bases each). Trimming pared 7 bases from V and 0 bases from J, leaving 8 bases between. The CDR3 runs to 13 residues. Germline CDR1 is MNHNY and CDR2 is SVGAGI (reference sequence). The CDR3 is CASMGESTDTQYF. The CDR3 bases are TGTGCCAGCATGGGGGAGAGCACAGATACGCAGTATTTT.